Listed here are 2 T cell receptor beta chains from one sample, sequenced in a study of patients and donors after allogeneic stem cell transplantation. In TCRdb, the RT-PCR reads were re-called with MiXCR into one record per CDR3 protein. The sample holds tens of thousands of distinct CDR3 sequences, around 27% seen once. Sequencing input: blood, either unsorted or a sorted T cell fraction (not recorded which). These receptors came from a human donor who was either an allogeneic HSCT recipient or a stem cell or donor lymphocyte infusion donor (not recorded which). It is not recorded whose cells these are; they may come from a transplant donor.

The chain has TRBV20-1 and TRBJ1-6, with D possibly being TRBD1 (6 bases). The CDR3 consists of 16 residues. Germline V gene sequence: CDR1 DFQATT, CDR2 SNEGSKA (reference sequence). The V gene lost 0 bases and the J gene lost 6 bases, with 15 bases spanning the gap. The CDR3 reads CSARDPAGAINSPLHF. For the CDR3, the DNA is TGCAGTGCTAGAGATCCCGCAGGGGCCATTAATTCACCCCTCCACTTT.

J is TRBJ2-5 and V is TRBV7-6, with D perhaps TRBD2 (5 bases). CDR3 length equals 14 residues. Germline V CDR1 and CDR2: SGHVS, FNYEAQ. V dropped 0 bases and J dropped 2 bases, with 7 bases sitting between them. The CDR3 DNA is TGTGCCAGCAGCTTAGCAGCGGTTCAAGAGACCCAGTACTTC. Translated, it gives CASSLAAVQETQYF.